Listed below are T cell receptor beta chains from one sample, sequenced in a study of T cells in Graves' hyperthyroidism and ophthalmopathy. TCRdb independently ran MiXCR on the multiplex PCR reads; one entry per CDR3 protein. This sample has 640,000 or so distinct CDR3 sequences, with about 15% found just once. The sample taken for sequencing was blood. These receptors came from a middle-aged woman with Graves' ophthalmopathy. Each CDR3 is given with its conserved first and last residue. A D gene is named only where the DNA matches it firmly. Expanded clones are given a class, and other clones once, few, many or no size at all.

TRBV2	NA	many	TRBJ2-7	TGTGCCAGCATTCGCGACATCGAGCAGTACTTC	CASIRDIEQYF
TRBV12-3/TRBV12-4	NA	many	TRBJ2-7	TGTGCCAGCAGTTTAGCCAACACAGGGTTCTACGAGCAGTACTTC	CASSLANTGFYEQYF
TRBV2	TRBD1	many	TRBJ2-5	TGTGCCAGCAGTGCACAACAGGGGATCCTCGGGACCCAGTACTTC	CASSAQQGILGTQYF
TRBV5-1	TRBD1	many	TRBJ2-7	TGCGCCAGCAGCTTGGAAGGGACAGGCTACGAGCAGTACTTC	CASSLEGTGYEQYF
TRBV7-3	NA	many	TRBJ2-2	TGTGCCAGCAGCTCCAGGGCGTTTACCGGGGAGCTGTTTTTT	CASSSRAFTGELFF
TRBV5-1	NA	many	TRBJ2-7	TGCGCCAGCAGCTTGGAGGCGGCGGAGCAGTACTTC	CASSLEAAEQYF
TRBV4-3	TRBD2	many	TRBJ2-7	TGCGCCAGCAGCCAGGACACTAGCGCGTTCTCCTACGAGCAGTACTTC	CASSQDTSAFSYEQYF
TRBV19	NA	NA	TRBJ1-1	TGTGCCAGTAGTATCTCAGGGAGGTTCACTGAAGCTTTCTTT	CASSISGRFTEAFF
TRBV7-6	TRBD1	many	TRBJ1-5	TGTGCCAGCAGCGCACTGGACAGGGGGCAGGATCAGCCCCAGCATTTT	CASSALDRGQDQPQHF
TRBV30	TRBD2	many	TRBJ2-5	TGTGCCTGGACAGGACTAGCGGGAGAGACCCAGTACTTC	CAWTGLAGETQYF
TRBV7-6	NA	many	TRBJ1-3	TGTGCCAGCAGCTTAGAGAGGACGGCCGTTGGAAACACCATATATTTT	CASSLERTAVGNTIYF
TRBV6-6	NA	many	TRBJ1-1	TGTGCCAGCAGAACGTTACCCGACACTGAAGCTTTCTTT	CASRTLPDTEAFF
TRBV10-3	TRBD1	many	TRBJ1-1	TGTGCCATCCGGGATGGACAGGCGAACACTGAAGCTTTCTTT	CAIRDGQANTEAFF
TRBV29-1	TRBD2	many	TRBJ2-5	TGCAGCGTAGCCCCGCTAGCGGAGGGGGAGACCCAGTACTTC	CSVAPLAEGETQYF
TRBV7-2	TRBD1	many	TRBJ1-2	TGTGCCAGCACCTTGGCAGGGACAGGGGGCTCCTACACCTTC	CASTLAGTGGSYTF
TRBV28	TRBD2	many	TRBJ2-7	TGTGCCAGCAGTAGACCGGGACTAGCGACCTACGAGCAGTACTTC	CASSRPGLATYEQYF
TRBV5-5	NA	many	TRBJ2-2	TGTGCCAGCAGCTTTGGAGTGTTTGACTCCACCGGGGAGCTGTTTTTT	CASSFGVFDSTGELFF
TRBV15	TRBD1	many	TRBJ2-2	TGTGCCACCAGCAGAGATCAGGCAGGGGGCCGAAAGCTGTTTTTT	CATSRDQAGGRKLFF
TRBV10-1	NA	NA	TRBJ2-2	TGCGCCAGCAGTCCCGGACATTCGAACACCGGGGAGCTGTTTTTT	CASSPGHSNTGELFF
TRBV5-1	NA	NA	TRBJ2-7	TGCGCCAGCAGCTTGGGCCTAGCGTCTTACTACGAGCAGTACTTC	CASSLGLASYYEQYF
TRBV4-1	NA	few	TRBJ2-4	TGCGCCAGCAGCCAAGGGGACGGGGGAAACATTCAGTACTTC	CASSQGDGGNIQYF
TRBV20-1	NA	many	TRBJ1-2	TGCAGTGCTAGAGATCCCGGACAGAACTCCTATGGCTACACCTTC	CSARDPGQNSYGYTF
TRBV5-1	NA	few	TRBJ2-5	TGCGCCAGCGCCCCCAGGGCGGAGCTTCAAGAGACCCAGTACTTC	CASAPRAELQETQYF
TRBV11-2	NA	many	TRBJ2-7	TGTGCCAGCAGCTTAAGTCTTAGCCAACAAGACGAGCAGTACTTC	CASSLSLSQQDEQYF
TRBV6-2/TRBV6-3	NA	many	TRBJ1-2	TGTGCCAGCAGTTATGAGACAGCGATAAAATACAACCCAGCTAACTATGGCTACACCTTC	CASSYETAIKYNPANYGYTF
TRBV28	NA	many	TRBJ2-5	TGTGCCAGCAGTTTCCCCGGGGAAGAGACCCAGTACTTC	CASSFPGEETQYF
TRBV5-1	TRBD1	NA	TRBJ2-2	TGCGCCAGCAGCCGGAGGGCCGGGACAGGGTACACCGGGGAGCTGTTTTTT	CASSRRAGTGYTGELFF
TRBV19	NA	many	TRBJ1-2	TGTGCCAGTAGTATCACTGTGGGGGCTAACTATGGCTACACCTTC	CASSITVGANYGYTF